These T cell receptor beta chains were read from a single sample in a study of human T cells and chemical hapten exposure. Each CDR3 protein is one row after TCRdb ran MiXCR on the RACE reads. The sample lists 80,000 to 95,000 distinct CDR3 sequences, 11% occurring once. The sample here was whole blood, taken in connection with sensitization to the hapten diphenylcyclopropenone (DPC). These TCRs come from a young man with alopecia areata. Some clones in this sample may be carry-over from other donors' samples. CDR3s include the opening cysteine and the closing phenylalanine or tryptophan. D genes are given only for firm matches. Only part of the rows carry a size: once, few, many, or a class if the clone is expanded.

- - TRBJ2-7 TRBV7-3 CASGSSPNEQYF TGTGCCAGCGGGTCTTCTCCCAACGAGCAGTACTTC
TRBD1 - TRBJ1-2 TRBV27 CASTTGALGYTF TGTGCCAGCACCACAGGGGCGTTAGGCTACACCTTC
- - TRBJ1-4 TRBV5-4 CASSLAGGAINEKLFF TGTGCCAGCAGCTTGGCCGGGGGGGCAATTAATGAAAAACTGTTTTTT
- many TRBJ1-6 TRBV10-2 CASSERVGQNSPLHF TGCGCCAGCAGTGAGAGGGTCGGCCAGAATTCACCCCTCCACTTT
TRBD2 - TRBJ2-3 TRBV7-3 CASSQGLAGVNTQYF TGTGCCAGCAGTCAAGGACTAGCGGGTGTGAATACGCAGTATTTT
- few TRBJ1-3 TRBV7-9 CASRIRTAGNTIYF TGTGCCAGCAGAATCCGGACGGCTGGAAACACCATATATTTT
- many TRBJ2-7 TRBV12-3/TRBV12-4 CASSLYEQLEQYF TGTGCCAGCAGTTTATATGAACAACTCGAGCAGTACTTC
- - TRBJ1-2 TRBV28 CASRINANYGYTF TGTGCCAGCAGAATCAACGCTAACTATGGCTACACCTTC
- many TRBJ2-3 TRBV7-3 CASSLAGSTDTQYF TGTGCCAGCAGCTTAGCGGGGAGCACAGATACGCAGTATTTT
TRBD1 - TRBJ1-3 TRBV6-6 CASSSGQGAGNTIYF TGTGCCAGCAGTTCCGGACAGGGGGCTGGAAACACCATATATTTT
- many TRBJ2-2 TRBV7-2 CASSLFLTTGELFF TGTGCCAGCAGCTTATTTCTAACTACCGGAGAGCTGTTTTTT
- many TRBJ2-6 TRBV6-4 CASSDSPRGAGANVLTF TGTGCCAGCAGTGACTCGCCCAGGGGCGCTGGGGCCAACGTCCTGACTTTC
TRBD2 many TRBJ2-2 TRBV20-1 CSARQRGGLGTGELFF TGCAGTGCTAGACAGCGGGGGGGCCTGGGCACCGGGGAGCTGTTTTTT
- - TRBJ2-7 TRBV7-9 CASSLPEDGQYF TGTGCCAGCAGCTTACCCGAGGATGGGCAGTACTTC
TRBD1 many TRBJ2-2 TRBV24-1 CATSDPDRAATGELFF TGTGCCACCAGTGACCCTGACAGGGCGGCGACCGGGGAGCTGTTTTTT
- many TRBJ2-5 TRBV7-2 CASSPATRTQYF TGTGCCAGCAGCCCCGCGACTAGAACCCAGTACTTC
TRBD1 - TRBJ1-1 TRBV7-6 CASSWGTGGLNTEAFF TGTGCCAGCAGCTGGGGGACAGGGGGTTTGAACACTGAAGCTTTCTTT
- - TRBJ1-1 TRBV9 CASSAYQGGGEAFF TGTGCCAGCAGCGCCTACCAGGGTGGTGGTGAAGCTTTCTTT
- many TRBJ1-6 TRBV6-1 CASKSSYNSPLHF TGTGCCAGCAAAAGCTCCTATAATTCACCCCTCCACTTT
- - TRBJ2-3 TRBV12-3/TRBV12-4 CASSSSFWDTQYF TGTGCCAGCAGTTCCTCTTTTTGGGATACGCAGTATTTT
- - TRBJ1-1 TRBV7-9 CASSPTDRAFF TGTGCCAGCAGCCCAACGGATCGTGCTTTCTTT
TRBD2 - TRBJ2-1 TRBV11-3 CASSSSGGLYNEQFF TGTGCCAGCAGCTCAAGCGGGGGGCTATACAATGAGCAGTTCTTC
- many TRBJ1-6 TRBV14 CASSHGSFSPLHF TGTGCCAGCAGCCATGGCTCCTTTTCACCCCTCCACTTT
- few TRBJ2-3 TRBV6-6 CASSLAGPTDTQYF TGTGCCAGCAGTCTCGCGGGGCCCACAGATACGCAGTATTTT
TRBD2 - TRBJ2-7 TRBV10-3 CAIRGGGLTYEQYF TGTGCCATCAGGGGCGGGGGTTTAACCTACGAGCAGTACTTC
- - TRBJ2-3 TRBV7-2 CASSLRQSTDTQYF TGTGCCAGCAGCTTAAGACAGTCCACAGATACGCAGTATTTT
TRBD1 many TRBJ1-4 TRBV29-1 CSVEVGGTGSEKLFF TGCAGCGTTGAAGTTGGAGGGACAGGGAGTGAAAAACTGTTTTTT
TRBD2 few TRBJ2-5 TRBV20-1 CSANLRGVETQYF TGCAGTGCAAACCTTCGGGGGGTTGAGACCCAGTACTTC
- - TRBJ1-1 TRBV20-1 CSASDTLNTEAFF TGCAGTGCTAGTGACACCCTGAACACTGAAGCTTTCTTT
- - TRBJ2-2 TRBV4-3 CASSQDWGNTGELFF TGCGCCAGCAGCCAAGATTGGGGGAACACCGGGGAGCTGTTTTTT
- many TRBJ1-6 TRBV20-1 CSAGTGTDKSPLHF TGCAGTGCTGGAACCGGGACCGACAAGTCACCCCTCCACTTT
- many TRBJ1-2 TRBV18 CASSPPGVIYGYTF TGTGCCAGCTCACCACCTGGGGTGATCTATGGCTACACCTTC
- few TRBJ1-4 TRBV28 CASSENEKLFF TGTGCCAGCAGCGAGAATGAAAAACTGTTTTTT
- - TRBJ2-1 TRBV7-9 CASSSLRGTYNEQFF TGTGCCAGCAGCTCCCTCCGGGGGACCTACAATGAGCAGTTCTTC
- many TRBJ1-1 TRBV6-2/TRBV6-3 CASSFGQVLEAFF TGTGCCAGCAGTTTCGGACAAGTTCTTGAAGCTTTCTTT
- many TRBJ2-1 TRBV4-3 CASSQEHEGGYNEQFF TGCGCCAGCAGCCAAGAACATGAGGGGGGGTACAATGAGCAGTTCTTC
TRBD1 few TRBJ1-2 TRBV6-4 CASSAKTGLYGYTF TGTGCCAGCAGCGCTAAGACAGGGCTCTATGGCTACACCTTC
- few TRBJ2-3 TRBV6-4 CASSARGLGTDTQYF TGCGCCAGCAGTGCACGGGGGTTAGGCACAGATACGCAGTATTTT
TRBD1 few TRBJ1-1 TRBV19 CASSNTGVNTEAFF TGTGCCAGTAGTAATACAGGGGTGAACACTGAAGCTTTCTTT
- once TRBJ2-6 TRBV7-2 CASSLSGGLGANVLTF TGTGCCAGCAGCTTAAGCGGCGGGCTTGGGGCCAACGTCCTGACTTTC
TRBD2 - TRBJ2-5 TRBV9 CASSVGTRGETQYF TGTGCCAGCAGCGTAGGGACTAGAGGAGAGACCCAGTACTTC
TRBD1 many TRBJ2-7 TRBV6-2/TRBV6-3 CASTRTGVGEQYF TGTGCCAGCACTCGGACAGGGGTAGGCGAGCAGTACTTC
- - TRBJ1-1 TRBV27 CASSPGVYTEAFF TGTGCCAGCAGTCCAGGGGTTTACACTGAAGCTTTCTTT
TRBD1 few TRBJ2-6 TRBV12-3/TRBV12-4 CASSSGTGWANVLTF TGTGCCAGCAGTTCCGGGACAGGGTGGGCCAACGTCCTGACTTTC
- many TRBJ2-2 TRBV7-9 CASSLEVGPGELFF TGTGCCAGCAGCTTAGAGGTCGGCCCCGGGGAGCTGTTTTTT
- many TRBJ2-7 TRBV15 CATSRDNQVPSYEQYF TGTGCCACCAGCAGAGATAACCAGGTACCCTCCTACGAGCAGTACTTC
- - TRBJ2-1 TRBV7-6 CASSPSSGSSYNEQFF TGTGCCAGCAGTCCCAGTAGCGGAAGCTCCTACAATGAGCAGTTCTTC
TRBD1 - TRBJ1-1 TRBV20-1 CSANRDSHTEAFF TGCAGTGCTAACCGGGACAGCCACACTGAAGCTTTCTTT
- few TRBJ1-1 TRBV20-1 CSAHLGGRGTEAFF TGCAGTGCTCACCTGGGGGGGCGAGGGACTGAAGCTTTCTTT
- many TRBJ2-4 TRBV10-2 CASSDPLGTFKNIQYF TGCGCCAGCAGTGACCCCCTCGGGACTTTCAAAAACATTCAGTACTTC
- many TRBJ1-4 TRBV18 CASSSGATNEKLFF TGTGCCAGCTCCTCGGGAGCAACTAATGAAAAACTGTTTTTT
- many TRBJ2-1 TRBV19 CASTDYNYNEQFF TGTGCCAGTACCGACTACAACTACAATGAGCAGTTCTTC
- many TRBJ2-6 TRBV11-2 CASSFGSSGANVLTF TGTGCCAGCAGCTTCGGGTCTTCTGGGGCCAACGTCCTGACTTTC
- few TRBJ2-5 TRBV19 CASSRGLPETQYF TGTGCCAGTAGTAGGGGACTTCCAGAGACCCAGTACTTC
TRBD1 - TRBJ2-2 TRBV29-1 CSVFGQGGNTGELFF TGCAGCGTTTTCGGACAGGGCGGAAACACCGGGGAGCTGTTTTTT
- few TRBJ1-3 TRBV4-2 CASSPRNSGNTIYF TGTGCCAGCAGCCCCCGGAACTCTGGAAACACCATATATTTT
TRBD2 many TRBJ2-3 TRBV6-4 CASSEFRLAGKGKAQYF TGTGCCAGCAGTGAATTTCGACTAGCGGGGAAGGGTAAAGCGCAGTATTTT
- many TRBJ1-1 TRBV13 CASSFREGAFF TGTGCCAGCAGCTTTCGAGAGGGAGCTTTCTTT
- few TRBJ1-2 TRBV9 CASSVGPGGARFGYTF TGTGCCAGCAGCGTAGGTCCCGGGGGCGCCCGGTTTGGCTACACCTTC